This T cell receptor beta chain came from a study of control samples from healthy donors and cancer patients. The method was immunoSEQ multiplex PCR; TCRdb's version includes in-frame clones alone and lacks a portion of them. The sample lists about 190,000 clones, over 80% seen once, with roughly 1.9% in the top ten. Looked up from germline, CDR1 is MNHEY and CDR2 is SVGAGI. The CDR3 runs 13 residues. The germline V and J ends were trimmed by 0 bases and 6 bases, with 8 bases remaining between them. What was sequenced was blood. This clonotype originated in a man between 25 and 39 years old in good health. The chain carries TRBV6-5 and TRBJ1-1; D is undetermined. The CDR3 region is CASSYSMASEAFF. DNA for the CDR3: TGTGCCAGCAGTTACTCGATGGCATCTGAAGCTTTCTTT.